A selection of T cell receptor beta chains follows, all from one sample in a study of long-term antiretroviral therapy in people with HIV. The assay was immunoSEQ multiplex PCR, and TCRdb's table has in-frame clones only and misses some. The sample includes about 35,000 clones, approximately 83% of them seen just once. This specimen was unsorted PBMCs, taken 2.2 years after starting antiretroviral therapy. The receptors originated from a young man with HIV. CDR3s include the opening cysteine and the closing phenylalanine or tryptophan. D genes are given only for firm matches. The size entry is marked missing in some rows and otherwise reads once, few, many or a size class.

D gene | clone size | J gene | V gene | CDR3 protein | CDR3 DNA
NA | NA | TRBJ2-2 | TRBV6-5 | CASSYGVGTGELFF | TGTGCCAGCAGTTACGGGGTGGGGACCGGGGAGCTGTTTTTT
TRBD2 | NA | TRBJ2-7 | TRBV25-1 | CASGTAGVGEQYF | TGTGCCTCGGGGACGGCGGGAGTCGGCGAGCAGTACTTC
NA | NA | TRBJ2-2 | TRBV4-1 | CASSPEDTLLGYHTGELFF | TGCGCCAGCAGCCCCGAGGATACGCTACTGGGATATCACACCGGGGAGCTGTTTTTT
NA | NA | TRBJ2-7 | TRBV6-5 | CASSYKAYEQYF | TGTGCCAGCAGTTACAAGGCCTACGAGCAGTACTTC
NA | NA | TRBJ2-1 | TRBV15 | CATSQPGGYNEQFF | TGTGCCACCTCGCAGCCCGGTGGCTACAATGAGCAGTTCTTC
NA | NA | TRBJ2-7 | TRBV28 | CASSLSGVTTSYEQYF | TGTGCCAGCAGTTTATCAGGGGTTACAACCTCCTACGAGCAGTACTTC
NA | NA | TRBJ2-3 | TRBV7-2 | CASSLAPGGTDTQYF | TGTGCCAGCAGCTTAGCCCCGGGCGGCACAGATACGCAGTATTTT
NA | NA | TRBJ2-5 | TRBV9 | CASSVGWGRGETQYF | TGTGCCAGCAGCGTAGGGTGGGGGCGAGGGGAGACCCAGTACTTC
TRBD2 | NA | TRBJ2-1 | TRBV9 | CASSVSGRRGVDEQFF | TGTGCCAGCAGTGTTAGCGGGAGAAGAGGGGTCGATGAGCAGTTCTTC
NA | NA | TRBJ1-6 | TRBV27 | CASSLSMSSPLHF | TGTGCCAGCAGTTTATCTATGTCTTCACCCCTCCACTTT
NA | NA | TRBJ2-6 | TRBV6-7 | CASSYEGPGANVLTF | TGTGCCAGCAGTTACGAGGGGCCCGGGGCCAACGTCCTGACTTTC
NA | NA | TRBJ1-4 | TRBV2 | CASSPERNLEKLFF | TGTGCCAGCAGCCCGGAGAGGAACCTAGAAAAACTGTTTTTT
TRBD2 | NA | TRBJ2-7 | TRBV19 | CASSWGLAGGYEQYF | TGTGCCAGTAGTTGGGGACTAGCGGGAGGCTACGAGCAGTACTTC
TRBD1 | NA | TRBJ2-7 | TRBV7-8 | CASSLGGGQVSYEQYF | TGTGCCAGCAGCTTAGGTGGGGGACAGGTATCCTACGAGCAGTACTTC
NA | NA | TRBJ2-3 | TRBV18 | CASSPPVDTQYF | TGTGCCAGCTCACCACCAGTAGATACGCAGTATTTT
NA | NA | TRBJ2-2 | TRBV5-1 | CASSVRDNTGELFF | TGCGCCAGCAGCGTCCGGGACAACACCGGGGAGCTGTTTTTT
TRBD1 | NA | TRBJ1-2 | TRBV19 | CASSEDRGRLGGYTF | TGTGCCAGTAGTGAGGACAGGGGGCGCCTAGGAGGCTACACCTTC
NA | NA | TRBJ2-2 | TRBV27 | CASSSTGELFF | TGTGCCAGCAGCTCAACCGGGGAGCTGTTTTTT
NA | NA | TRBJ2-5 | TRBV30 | CALDWPTWGETQYF | TGTGCCTTGGACTGGCCGACCTGGGGGGAGACCCAGTACTTC
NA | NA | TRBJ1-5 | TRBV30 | CAWSGGLSVQPQHF | TGTGCCTGGAGTGGGGGGTTGAGTGTACAGCCCCAGCATTTT
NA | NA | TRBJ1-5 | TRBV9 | CASSASLGVQPQHF | TGTGCCAGCAGCGCCTCTTTAGGGGTTCAGCCCCAGCATTTT
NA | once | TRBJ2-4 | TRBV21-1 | CASSPPPRIHLDF | TGTGCCAGCAGCCCCCCCCCGCGTATCCATCTGGACTTC
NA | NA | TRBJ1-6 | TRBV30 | CAWKGQTNSPLHF | TGTGCCTGGAAGGGCCAGACCAATTCACCCCTCCACTTT
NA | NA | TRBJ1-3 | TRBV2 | CASRDGAGNTIYF | TGTGCCAGCAGGGACGGGGCTGGAAACACCATATATTTT
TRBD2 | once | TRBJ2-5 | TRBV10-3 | CATLAGGQETQYF | TGTGCCACCTTAGCGGGAGGGCAGGAGACCCAGTACTTC
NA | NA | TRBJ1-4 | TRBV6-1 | CASSEYGAGTNEKLFF | TGTGCCAGCAGTGAATATGGGGCCGGGACTAATGAAAAACTGTTTTTT
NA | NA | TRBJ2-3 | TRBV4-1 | CASSNYRGQYF | TGCGCCAGCAGCAACTACCGTGGGCAGTATTTT
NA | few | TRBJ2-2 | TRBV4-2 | CASSQDLAGELFF | TGTGCCAGCAGCCAAGATCTGGCCGGGGAGCTGTTTTTT
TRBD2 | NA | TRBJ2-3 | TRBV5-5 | CASSLGAGAGTDTQYF | TGTGCCAGCAGCTTGGGGGCGGGAGCGGGCACAGATACGCAGTATTTT
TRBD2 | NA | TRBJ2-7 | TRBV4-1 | CASSQAPPSGSSYEQYF | TGCGCCAGCAGCCAAGCCCCCCCTAGCGGGAGCTCCTACGAGCAGTACTTC
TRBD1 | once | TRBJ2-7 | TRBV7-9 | CASSEQPTGTYEQYF | TGTGCCAGCAGCGAACAGCCGACAGGGACCTACGAGCAGTACTTC
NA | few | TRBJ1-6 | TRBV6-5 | CASSYRGADSGSPLHF | TGTGCCAGCAGTTACCGGGGAGCGGACAGTGGATCACCCCTCCACTTT
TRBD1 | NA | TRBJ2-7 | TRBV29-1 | CSVKTGGIAYEQYF | TGCAGCGTAAAAACAGGGGGTATTGCCTACGAGCAGTACTTC
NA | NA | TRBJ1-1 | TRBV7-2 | CASSPGAANTEAFF | TGTGCCAGCAGCCCCGGGGCAGCGAACACTGAAGCTTTCTTT
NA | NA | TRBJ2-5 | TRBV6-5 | CASSYSRATGETQYF | TGTGCCAGCAGTTACTCTCGGGCCACGGGGGAGACCCAGTACTTC
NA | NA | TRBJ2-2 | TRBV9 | CASSVEARGSGELFF | TGTGCCAGCAGCGTAGAGGCTAGAGGCTCCGGGGAGCTGTTTTTT
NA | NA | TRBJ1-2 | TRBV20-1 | CSAPYGYTF | TGCAGTGCTCCGTATGGCTACACCTTC
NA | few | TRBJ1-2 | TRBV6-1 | CASTWTQAYGYTF | TGTGCCAGCACCTGGACCCAGGCCTATGGCTACACCTTC
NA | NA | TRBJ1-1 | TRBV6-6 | CASSYLETEAFF | TGTGCCAGCAGTTATCTCGAGACTGAAGCTTTCTTT
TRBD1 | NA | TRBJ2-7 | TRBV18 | CASSPDRGRYEQYF | TGTGCCAGCTCGCCTGACAGGGGTAGGTACGAGCAGTACTTC
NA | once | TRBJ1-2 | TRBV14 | CASSRLDLQSNYGYTF | TGTGCCAGCAGCCGCCTCGACCTACAATCTAACTATGGCTACACCTTC
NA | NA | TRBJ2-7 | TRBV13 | CASSLGRAQPPYEQYF | TGTGCCAGCAGCTTAGGGAGGGCCCAGCCTCCCTACGAGCAGTACTTC
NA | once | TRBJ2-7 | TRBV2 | CASSATYEQYF | TGTGCCAGCAGTGCTACCTACGAGCAGTACTTC
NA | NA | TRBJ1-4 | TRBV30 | CAWSHRVGNEKLFF | TGTGCCTGGAGTCACAGGGTCGGTAATGAAAAACTGTTTTTT
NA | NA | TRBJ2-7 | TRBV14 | CASSLRDGELYEQYF | TGTGCCAGCAGCCTCCGGGACGGGGAGCTCTACGAGCAGTACTTC
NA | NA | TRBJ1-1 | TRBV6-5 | CASSPPGITEAFF | TGTGCCAGCAGCCCCCCGGGAATTACTGAAGCTTTCTTT
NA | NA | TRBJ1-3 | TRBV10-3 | CAISMGQINGGNTIYF | TGTGCCATCAGTATGGGACAAATTAACGGTGGAAACACCATATATTTT
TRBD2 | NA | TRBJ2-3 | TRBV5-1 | CASSLVPRGGTDTQYF | TGCGCCAGCAGCTTGGTTCCCCGGGGGGGCACAGATACGCAGTATTTT
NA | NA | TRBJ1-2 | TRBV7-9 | CASSREGGADYGYTF | TGTGCCAGCAGCCGCGAAGGGGGGGCGGACTATGGCTACACCTTC
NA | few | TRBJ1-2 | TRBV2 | CASSPTRQASYGYTF | TGTGCCAGCAGTCCCACCCGACAGGCCTCCTATGGCTACACCTTC
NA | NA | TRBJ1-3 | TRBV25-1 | CASSDGGDGGNTIYF | TGTGCCAGCAGTGATGGCGGGGATGGAGGAAACACCATATATTTT
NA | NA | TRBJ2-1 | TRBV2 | CASLSSYNEQFF | TGTGCCAGCTTAAGCTCCTACAATGAGCAGTTCTTC
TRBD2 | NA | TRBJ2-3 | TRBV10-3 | CAIRSGTSRTDTQYF | TGTGCCATCAGATCCGGGACTAGTAGAACAGATACGCAGTATTTT
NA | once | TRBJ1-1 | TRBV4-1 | CASSLPFEGTEAFF | TGCGCCAGCAGCCTCCCCTTTGAGGGGACTGAAGCTTTCTTT
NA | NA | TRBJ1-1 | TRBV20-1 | CSARINTEAFF | TGCAGTGCTAGGATCAACACTGAAGCTTTCTTT
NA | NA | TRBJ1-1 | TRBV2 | CASTGERTEAFF | TGTGCCAGCACCGGGGAACGGACTGAAGCTTTCTTT
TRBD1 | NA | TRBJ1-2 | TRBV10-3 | CAINPGQGANYGYTF | TGTGCCATCAATCCGGGACAGGGGGCGAACTATGGCTACACCTTC
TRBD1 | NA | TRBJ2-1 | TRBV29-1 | CSASGTGAARDYNEQFF | TGCAGCGCTTCCGGGACAGGGGCCGCCCGGGACTACAATGAGCAGTTCTTC
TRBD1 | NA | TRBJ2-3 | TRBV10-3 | CAISEGTGGRNTQYF | TGTGCCATCAGTGAGGGGACAGGGGGGCGAAATACGCAGTATTTT
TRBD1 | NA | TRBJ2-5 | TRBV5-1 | CASMSTLTGGETQYF | TGCGCCAGCATGTCAACACTTACAGGGGGAGAGACCCAGTACTTC